This T cell receptor beta chain was observed in a study of cytomegalovirus exposure and HLA in healthy donors. General study results and limits: The study flagged about 150 TCR beta chains as cytomegalovirus-associated.

This CDR3 contains 13 residues. V shed 4 bases, J shed 3 bases, and the junction held 2 bases outside the gene matches. In germline, CDR1 is SGHRS, CDR2 YFSETQ. Remarks on this clone: Its cognate antigen is unknown.

There were likely unrecorded immune exposures, though donors were nominally healthy when sampled. The PCR was carried out with 60 Vbeta primers and 13 Jbeta primers. Only in-frame clones appear in the TCRdb table, and some are missing; sequencing was by immunoSEQ multiplex PCR. The table lists fewer than 200,000 clones, 65% to 85% of them singletons. The chain combines TRBV5-1 with TRBJ2-7; 9 nucleotides agree with TRBD1. Sequences were obtained from PBMCs. The TCR sequence derives from a female donor in good health and CMV-seronegative. The CDR3 DNA follows: TGCGCCAGCAGCCAGACAGGGGGCTACGAGCAGTACTTC. Translated: CASSQTGGYEQYF.